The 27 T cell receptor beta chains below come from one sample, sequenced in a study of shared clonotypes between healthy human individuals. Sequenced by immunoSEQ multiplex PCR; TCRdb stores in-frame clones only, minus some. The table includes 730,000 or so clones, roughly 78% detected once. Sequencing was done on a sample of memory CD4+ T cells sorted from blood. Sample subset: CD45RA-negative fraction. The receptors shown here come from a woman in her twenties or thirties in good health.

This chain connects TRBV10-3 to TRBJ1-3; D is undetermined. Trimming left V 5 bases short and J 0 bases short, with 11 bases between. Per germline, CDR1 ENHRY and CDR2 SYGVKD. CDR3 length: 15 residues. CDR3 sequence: CAISPGSSSGNTIYF. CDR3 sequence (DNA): TGTGCCATCAGTCCTGGTTCCAGCTCTGGAAACACCATATATTTT.

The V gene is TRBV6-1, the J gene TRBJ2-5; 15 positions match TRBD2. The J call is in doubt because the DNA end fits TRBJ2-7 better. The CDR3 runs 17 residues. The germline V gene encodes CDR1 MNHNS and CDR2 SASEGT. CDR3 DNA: TGTGCCAGCAGTGGCGGACTAGCGGGAGGGGTGCTGAGCGAGCAGTACTTC. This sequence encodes CASSGGLAGGVLSEQYF.

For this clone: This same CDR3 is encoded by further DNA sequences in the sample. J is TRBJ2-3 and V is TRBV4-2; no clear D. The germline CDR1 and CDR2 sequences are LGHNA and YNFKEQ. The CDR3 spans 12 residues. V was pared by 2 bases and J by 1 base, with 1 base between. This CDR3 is CASSQRTDTQYF. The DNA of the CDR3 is TGTGCCAGCAGCCAACGCACAGATACGCAGTATTTT.

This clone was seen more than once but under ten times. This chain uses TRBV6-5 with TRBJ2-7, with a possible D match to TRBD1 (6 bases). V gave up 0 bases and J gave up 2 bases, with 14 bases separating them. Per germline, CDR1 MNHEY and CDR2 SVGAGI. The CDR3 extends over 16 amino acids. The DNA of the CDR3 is TGTGCCAGCAGTTACTCAGGTCAGGGGCCAGCCTACGAGCAGTACTTC. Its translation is CASSYSGQGPAYEQYF.

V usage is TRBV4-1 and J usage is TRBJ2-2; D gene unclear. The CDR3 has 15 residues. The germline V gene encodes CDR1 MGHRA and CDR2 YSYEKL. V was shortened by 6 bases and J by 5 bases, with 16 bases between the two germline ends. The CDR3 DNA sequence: TGCGCCAGCAGTCCAACATTCCTTGAGACCGGGGAGCTGTTTTTT. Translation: CASSPTFLETGELFF.

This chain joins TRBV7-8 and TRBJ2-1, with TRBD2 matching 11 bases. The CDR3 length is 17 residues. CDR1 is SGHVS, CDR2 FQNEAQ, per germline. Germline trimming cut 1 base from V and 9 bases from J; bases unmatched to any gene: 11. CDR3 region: CASSLGRLAGWESEQFF. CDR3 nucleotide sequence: TGTGCCAGCAGCTTAGGGAGACTAGCGGGGTGGGAGAGTGAGCAGTTCTTC.

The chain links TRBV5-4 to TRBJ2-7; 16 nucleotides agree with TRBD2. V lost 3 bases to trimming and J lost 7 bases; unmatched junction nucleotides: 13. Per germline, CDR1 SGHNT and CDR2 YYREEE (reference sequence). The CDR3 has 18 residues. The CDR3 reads CASSSRGLAGGPKKEQYF. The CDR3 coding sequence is TGTGCCAGCAGCTCAAGGGGACTAGCGGGAGGGCCTAAAAAAGAGCAGTACTTC.

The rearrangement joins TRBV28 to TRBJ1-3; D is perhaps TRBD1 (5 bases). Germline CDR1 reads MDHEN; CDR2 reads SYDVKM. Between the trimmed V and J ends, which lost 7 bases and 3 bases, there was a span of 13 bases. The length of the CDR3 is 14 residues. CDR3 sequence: CASMGPAGGNTIYF. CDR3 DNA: TGTGCCAGCATGGGGCCCGCCGGTGGAAACACCATATATTTT.

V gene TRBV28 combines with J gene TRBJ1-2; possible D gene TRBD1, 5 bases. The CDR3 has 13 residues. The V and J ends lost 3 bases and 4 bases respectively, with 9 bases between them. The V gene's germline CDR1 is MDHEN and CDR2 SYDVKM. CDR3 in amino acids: CASSFGQGYGYTF. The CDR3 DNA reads TGTGCCAGCAGTTTCGGGCAGGGCTATGGCTACACCTTC.

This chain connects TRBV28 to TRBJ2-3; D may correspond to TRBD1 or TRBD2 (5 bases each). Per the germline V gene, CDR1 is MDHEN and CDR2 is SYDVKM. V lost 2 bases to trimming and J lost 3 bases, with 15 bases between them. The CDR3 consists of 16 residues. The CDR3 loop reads CASSLGGRVITDTQYF. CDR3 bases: TGTGCCAGCAGTTTAGGGGGACGGGTTATAACAGATACGCAGTATTTT.

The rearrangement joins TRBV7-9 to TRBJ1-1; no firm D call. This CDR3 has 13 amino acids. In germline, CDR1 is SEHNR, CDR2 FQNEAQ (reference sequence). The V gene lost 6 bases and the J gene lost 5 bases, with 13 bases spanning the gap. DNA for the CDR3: TGTGCCAGCAGTCTAGGAGCGCAGACTGAAGCTTTCTTT. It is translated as CASSLGAQTEAFF.

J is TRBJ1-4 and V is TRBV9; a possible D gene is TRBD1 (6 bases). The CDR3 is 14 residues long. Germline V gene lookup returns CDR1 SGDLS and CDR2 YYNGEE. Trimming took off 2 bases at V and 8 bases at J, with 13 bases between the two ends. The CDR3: CASSVGRGFEKLFF. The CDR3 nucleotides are TGTGCCAGCAGCGTCGGTAGGGGGTTCGAAAAACTGTTTTTT.

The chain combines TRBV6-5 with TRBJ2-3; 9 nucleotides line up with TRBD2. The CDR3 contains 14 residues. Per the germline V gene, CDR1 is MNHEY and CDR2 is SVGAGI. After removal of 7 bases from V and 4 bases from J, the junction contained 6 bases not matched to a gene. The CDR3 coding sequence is TGTGCCAGCACTGATAGCGGGAGCGCAGATACGCAGTATTTT. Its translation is CASTDSGSADTQYF.

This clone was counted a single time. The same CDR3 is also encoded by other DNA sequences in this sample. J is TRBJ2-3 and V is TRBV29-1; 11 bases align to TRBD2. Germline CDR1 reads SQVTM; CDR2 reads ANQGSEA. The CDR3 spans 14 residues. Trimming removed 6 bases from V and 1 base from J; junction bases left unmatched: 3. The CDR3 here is CSVLAGGGTDTQYF. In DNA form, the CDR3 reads TGCAGCGTCCTAGCGGGAGGAGGCACAGATACGCAGTATTTT.

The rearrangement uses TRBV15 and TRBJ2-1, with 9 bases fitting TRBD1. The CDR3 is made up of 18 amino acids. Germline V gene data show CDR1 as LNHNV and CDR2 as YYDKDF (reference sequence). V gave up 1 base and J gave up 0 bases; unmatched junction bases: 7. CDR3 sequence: CATSRGTGGRPSYNEQFF. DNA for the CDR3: TGTGCCACCAGCAGAGGTACAGGGGGCCGCCCCTCCTACAATGAGCAGTTCTTC. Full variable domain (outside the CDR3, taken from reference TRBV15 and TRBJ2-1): DAMVIQNPRYQVTQFGKPVTLSCSQTLNHNVMYWYQQKSSQAPKLLFHYYDKDFNNEADTPDNFQSRRPNTSFCFLDIRSPGLGDTAMYLCATSRGTGGRPSYNEQFFGPGTRLTVL.

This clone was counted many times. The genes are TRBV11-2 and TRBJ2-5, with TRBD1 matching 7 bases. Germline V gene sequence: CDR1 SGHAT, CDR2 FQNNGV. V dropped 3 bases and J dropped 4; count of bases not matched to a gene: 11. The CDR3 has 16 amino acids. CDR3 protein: CASSFQGQGVGETQYF. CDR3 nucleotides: TGTGCCAGCAGCTTCCAGGGGCAGGGGGTGGGAGAGACCCAGTACTTC.

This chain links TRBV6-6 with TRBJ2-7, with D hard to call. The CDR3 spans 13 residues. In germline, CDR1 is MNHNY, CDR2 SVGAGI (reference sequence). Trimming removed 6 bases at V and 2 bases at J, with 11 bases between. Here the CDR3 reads CASSTTATYEQYF. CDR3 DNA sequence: TGTGCCAGCAGCACTACGGCCACCTACGAGCAGTACTTC.

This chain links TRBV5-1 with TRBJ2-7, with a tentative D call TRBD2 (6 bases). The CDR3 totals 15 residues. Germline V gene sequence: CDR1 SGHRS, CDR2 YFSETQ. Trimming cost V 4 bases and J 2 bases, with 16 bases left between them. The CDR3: CASSDRTGEAYEQYF. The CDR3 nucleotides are TGCGCCAGCAGCGACCGGACGGGGGAAGCCTACGAGCAGTACTTC.

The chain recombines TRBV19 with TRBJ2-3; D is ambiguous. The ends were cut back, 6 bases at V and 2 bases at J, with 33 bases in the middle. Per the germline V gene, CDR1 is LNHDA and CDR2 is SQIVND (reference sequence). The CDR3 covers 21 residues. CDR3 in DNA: TGTGCCAGTAGCCTACATAGGCCCGGACGAACGAGGCTAATGCACACAGATACGCAGTATTTT. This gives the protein CASSLHRPGRTRLMHTDTQYF. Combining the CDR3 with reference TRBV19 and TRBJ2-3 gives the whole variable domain DGGITQSPKYLFRKEGQNVTLSCEQNLNHDAMYWYRQDPGQGLRLIYYSQIVNDFQKGDIAEGYSVSREKKESFPLTVTSAQKNPTAFYLCASSLHRPGRTRLMHTDTQYFGPGTRLTVL.

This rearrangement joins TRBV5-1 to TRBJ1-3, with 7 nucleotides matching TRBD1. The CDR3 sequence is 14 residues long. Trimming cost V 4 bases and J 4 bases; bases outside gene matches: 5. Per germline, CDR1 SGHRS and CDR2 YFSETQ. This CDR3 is CASSPGQDGNTIYF. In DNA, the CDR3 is TGCGCCAGCAGCCCAGGACAGGACGGAAACACCATATATTTT.

CDR3 sequence: CASSLASDYNEQFF. CDR3 DNA sequence: TGCGCCAGCAGCTTGGCGTCTGACTACAATGAGCAGTTCTTC. The rearrangement uses TRBV5-1 and TRBJ2-1; D gene uncertain. Trimming shortened V by 0 bases and J by 3 bases, and 7 bases separated the two germline ends. Germline CDR1 reads SGHRS; CDR2 reads YFSETQ. The CDR3 totals 14 residues. The full variable domain, rest sourced from reference TRBV5-1 and TRBJ2-1, is KAGVTQTPRYLIKTRGQQVTLSCSPISGHRSVSWYQQTPGQGLQFLFEYFSETQRNKGNFPGRFSGRQFSNSRSEMNVSTLELGDSALYLCASSLASDYNEQFFGPGTRLTVL.

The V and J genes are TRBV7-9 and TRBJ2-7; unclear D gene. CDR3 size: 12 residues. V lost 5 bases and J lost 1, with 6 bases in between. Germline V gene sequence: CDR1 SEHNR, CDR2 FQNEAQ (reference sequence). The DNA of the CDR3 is TGTGCCAGCAGCAGGGAATCCTACGAGCAGTACTTC. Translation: CASSRESYEQYF.

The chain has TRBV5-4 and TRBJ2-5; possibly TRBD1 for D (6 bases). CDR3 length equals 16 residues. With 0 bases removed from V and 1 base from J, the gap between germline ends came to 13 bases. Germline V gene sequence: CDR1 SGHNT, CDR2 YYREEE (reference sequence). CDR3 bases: TGTGCCAGCAGCTTGGGGACAGTCCCGGGCCAAGAGACCCAGTACTTC. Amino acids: CASSLGTVPGQETQYF. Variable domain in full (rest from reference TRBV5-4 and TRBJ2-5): ETGVTQSPTHLIKTRGQQVTLRCSSQSGHNTVSWYQQALGQGPQFIFQYYREEENGRGNFPPRFSGLQFPNYSSELNVNALELDDSALYLCASSLGTVPGQETQYFGPGTRLLVL.

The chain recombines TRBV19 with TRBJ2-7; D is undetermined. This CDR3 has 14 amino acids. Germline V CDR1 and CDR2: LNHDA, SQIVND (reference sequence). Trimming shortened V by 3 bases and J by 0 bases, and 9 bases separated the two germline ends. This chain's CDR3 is CASSIQVGSYEQYF. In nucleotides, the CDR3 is TGTGCCAGTAGTATCCAGGTGGGCTCCTACGAGCAGTACTTC.

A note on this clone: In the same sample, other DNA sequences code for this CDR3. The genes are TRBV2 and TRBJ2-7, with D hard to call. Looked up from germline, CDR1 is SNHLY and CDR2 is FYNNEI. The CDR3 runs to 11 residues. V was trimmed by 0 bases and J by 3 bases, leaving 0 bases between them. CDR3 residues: CASSEAYEQYF. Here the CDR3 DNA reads TGTGCCAGCAGTGAAGCCTACGAGCAGTACTTC. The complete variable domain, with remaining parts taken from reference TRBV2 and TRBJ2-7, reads EPEVTQTPSHQVTQMGQEVILRCVPISNHLYFYWYRQILGQKVEFLVSFYNNEISEKSEIFDDQFSVERPDGSNFTLKIRSTKLEDSAMYFCASSEAYEQYFGPGTRLTVT.

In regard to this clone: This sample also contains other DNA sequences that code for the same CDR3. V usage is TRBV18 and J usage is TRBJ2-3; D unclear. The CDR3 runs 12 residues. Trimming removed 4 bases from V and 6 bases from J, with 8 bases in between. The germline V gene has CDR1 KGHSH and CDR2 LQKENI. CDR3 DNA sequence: TGTGCCAGCTCACGACTCCTCGATACGCAGTATTTT. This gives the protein CASSRLLDTQYF.

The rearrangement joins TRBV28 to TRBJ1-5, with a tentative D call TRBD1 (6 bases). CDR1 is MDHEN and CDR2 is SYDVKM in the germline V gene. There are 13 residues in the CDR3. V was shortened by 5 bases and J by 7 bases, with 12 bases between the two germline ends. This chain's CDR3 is CASSGTGGQPQHF. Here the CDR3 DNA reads TGTGCCAGCAGTGGGACGGGGGGCCAGCCCCAGCATTTT.